This is a list of T cell receptor beta chains from one sample in a study of early T cells in non-severe SARS-CoV-2 infection. MiXCR, applied by TCRdb to the 5' RACE reads, yields one record per CDR3 protein. The table lists tens of thousands of distinct CDR3 sequences, about 12% of them singletons, with around 16% in the top ten. The material sequenced was whole blood. The receptors stem from an adult who was a healthcare worker with PCR-confirmed SARS-CoV-2 infection or an uninfected control (not recorded which). The CDR3 runs from the conserved cysteine through the conserved F or W. The order of the fields is J gene, D gene, clone size, V gene, CDR3 DNA, CDR3 protein. D genes are given only for firm matches. Only some rows state a clone size, as once, few, many or a class for expanded clones.

j_call: TRBJ2-1; d_call: NA; clone_size: few; v_call: TRBV6-2/TRBV6-3; cdr3_nt: TGTGCCAGCACCCTTAGCGGATCCTACAATGAGCAGTTCTTC; cdr3_aa: CASTLSGSYNEQFF
j_call: TRBJ2-5; d_call: NA; clone_size: many; v_call: TRBV4-1; cdr3_nt: TGCGCCAGCAGCCACCCCTGGAGGGGGCGGGAGACCCAGTACTTC; cdr3_aa: CASSHPWRGRETQYF
j_call: TRBJ1-1; d_call: TRBD1; clone_size: few; v_call: TRBV19; cdr3_nt: TGTGCCAGTACCAACAGGGGATCTGAAGCTTTCTTT; cdr3_aa: CASTNRGSEAFF
j_call: TRBJ1-1; d_call: NA; clone_size: few; v_call: TRBV7-8; cdr3_nt: TGTGCCAGCAGCTTATGGGAGACGGGTTTATACTTT; cdr3_aa: CASSLWETGLYF
j_call: TRBJ2-1; d_call: NA; clone_size: many; v_call: TRBV7-9; cdr3_nt: TGTGCCAGCAGCCACGACAGCCTCAATGAGCAGTTCTTC; cdr3_aa: CASSHDSLNEQFF
j_call: TRBJ1-1; d_call: NA; clone_size: NA; v_call: TRBV6-5; cdr3_nt: TGTGCCAGCAGTACGACGGGAAACACTGAAGCTTTCTTT; cdr3_aa: CASSTTGNTEAFF
j_call: TRBJ2-4; d_call: TRBD2; clone_size: NA; v_call: TRBV6-6; cdr3_nt: TGTGCCAGCAGACCCGGGACTAGCGGAAAAAACATTCAGTACTTC; cdr3_aa: CASRPGTSGKNIQYF
j_call: TRBJ2-1; d_call: NA; clone_size: many; v_call: TRBV3-1; cdr3_nt: TGTGCCAGCAGCCAAGGTCAAGGGGGGAATGAGCAGTTCTTC; cdr3_aa: CASSQGQGGNEQFF
j_call: TRBJ2-3; d_call: NA; clone_size: NA; v_call: TRBV28; cdr3_nt: TGTGCCAGCGCCCGCCTCACAGATACGCAGTATTTT; cdr3_aa: CASARLTDTQYF
j_call: TRBJ2-3; d_call: TRBD2; clone_size: few; v_call: TRBV6-1; cdr3_nt: TGTGCCAGCAGTGACTTAGCGGGGGACGTCGCAGATACGCAGTATTTT; cdr3_aa: CASSDLAGDVADTQYF
j_call: TRBJ2-3; d_call: NA; clone_size: many; v_call: TRBV4-3; cdr3_nt: TGCGCCAGCAGCCACACCAGCACAGATACGCAGTATTTT; cdr3_aa: CASSHTSTDTQYF
j_call: TRBJ2-7; d_call: NA; clone_size: many; v_call: TRBV6-6; cdr3_nt: TGTGCCAGCAGCTCCCCCCCCTACGAGCAGTACTTC; cdr3_aa: CASSSPPYEQYF
j_call: TRBJ2-3; d_call: NA; clone_size: few; v_call: TRBV30; cdr3_nt: TGTGCCTGGAGCGGGGGCGATACGCAGTATTTT; cdr3_aa: CAWSGGDTQYF
j_call: TRBJ2-7; d_call: NA; clone_size: many; v_call: TRBV18; cdr3_nt: TGTGCCAGCTCACCTAGCGGATCCCTCCCTGCCGAGCAGTACTTC; cdr3_aa: CASSPSGSLPAEQYF
j_call: TRBJ2-1; d_call: TRBD2; clone_size: many; v_call: TRBV6-2/TRBV6-3; cdr3_nt: TGTGCCAGCAGCTCCGGGACTAGCGGGACTGAGCAGTTCTTC; cdr3_aa: CASSSGTSGTEQFF
j_call: TRBJ2-1; d_call: TRBD1; clone_size: many; v_call: TRBV20-1; cdr3_nt: TGCAGTGCTAGATCCGGACAGGGTCGGAATGAGCAGTTCTTC; cdr3_aa: CSARSGQGRNEQFF
j_call: TRBJ2-3; d_call: NA; clone_size: many; v_call: TRBV27; cdr3_nt: TGTGCCAGCAGCCCCCAGGGGGGGCGGGATAGAGATACGCAGTATTTT; cdr3_aa: CASSPQGGRDRDTQYF
j_call: TRBJ2-1; d_call: TRBD2; clone_size: few; v_call: TRBV6-6; cdr3_nt: TGTGCCAGCAGTTACTCGATAGGTAGCGGGAGATCGAATGAGCAGTTCTTC; cdr3_aa: CASSYSIGSGRSNEQFF
j_call: TRBJ2-1; d_call: NA; clone_size: many; v_call: TRBV7-2; cdr3_nt: TGTGCCAGCAGCTTAGTGGGGCGGGTCAATGAGCAGTTCTTC; cdr3_aa: CASSLVGRVNEQFF
j_call: TRBJ2-1; d_call: NA; clone_size: many; v_call: TRBV15; cdr3_nt: TGTGCCACCAAACTCGGGGTAGCTGGGAATGAGCAGTTCTTC; cdr3_aa: CATKLGVAGNEQFF
j_call: TRBJ1-2; d_call: NA; clone_size: few; v_call: TRBV4-1; cdr3_nt: TGCGCCAGCAGCCAAACCCCGACAGGTATTCATAGCGGCTACACCTTC; cdr3_aa: CASSQTPTGIHSGYTF
j_call: TRBJ1-4; d_call: TRBD1; clone_size: NA; v_call: TRBV18; cdr3_nt: TGTGCCAGCTCCCTCGGACAGGTTGAAAAACTGTTTTTT; cdr3_aa: CASSLGQVEKLFF
j_call: TRBJ1-1; d_call: NA; clone_size: NA; v_call: TRBV6-2/TRBV6-3; cdr3_nt: TGTGCCAGTTCAGGGGTGTACACTGAAGCTTTCTTT; cdr3_aa: CASSGVYTEAFF
j_call: TRBJ2-2; d_call: NA; clone_size: many; v_call: TRBV18; cdr3_nt: TGTGCCAGCTCACCGTTATTGCAGACCGGGGAGCTGTTTTTT; cdr3_aa: CASSPLLQTGELFF
j_call: TRBJ1-2; d_call: TRBD1; clone_size: many; v_call: TRBV7-9; cdr3_nt: TGTGCCAGCAGGGCGGGACAGGGGGCGCTTGACTATGGCTACACCTTC; cdr3_aa: CASRAGQGALDYGYTF
j_call: TRBJ1-5; d_call: NA; clone_size: NA; v_call: TRBV18; cdr3_nt: TGTGCCAGCTCACCAGGGATTTACGGGCCCCAGCATTTT; cdr3_aa: CASSPGIYGPQHF
j_call: TRBJ2-3; d_call: NA; clone_size: few; v_call: TRBV6-2/TRBV6-3; cdr3_nt: TGTGCCAGCAGTCCTACCACAGATACGCAGTATTTT; cdr3_aa: CASSPTTDTQYF
j_call: TRBJ2-7; d_call: TRBD1; clone_size: many; v_call: TRBV28; cdr3_nt: TGTGCCAGCGGACAGGGGTCATACGAGCAGTACTTC; cdr3_aa: CASGQGSYEQYF
j_call: TRBJ2-5; d_call: NA; clone_size: many; v_call: TRBV11-2; cdr3_nt: TGTGCCAGCAGCTTGGGACCCCAAGAGACCCAGTACTTC; cdr3_aa: CASSLGPQETQYF
j_call: TRBJ1-2; d_call: NA; clone_size: NA; v_call: TRBV7-9; cdr3_nt: TGTGCCAGCAGCGCCGACCGGGCCTTTGGCTACACCTTC; cdr3_aa: CASSADRAFGYTF
j_call: TRBJ1-1; d_call: NA; clone_size: few; v_call: TRBV4-1; cdr3_nt: TGCGCCAGCAGCCAAGCACGGGGGGACGGCGAAGCTTTCTTT; cdr3_aa: CASSQARGDGEAFF
j_call: TRBJ2-1; d_call: TRBD2; clone_size: NA; v_call: TRBV6-4; cdr3_nt: TGTGCCACCCTACCCAAGGGGACTAGCGGGAGGCCCGCGTGGGATGAGCAGTTCTTC; cdr3_aa: CATLPKGTSGRPAWDEQFF
j_call: TRBJ1-1; d_call: TRBD1; clone_size: many; v_call: TRBV6-6; cdr3_nt: TGTGCCAGCAGCCGGGGGACAGGGATCACTGAAGCTTTCTTT; cdr3_aa: CASSRGTGITEAFF
j_call: TRBJ2-7; d_call: TRBD1; clone_size: NA; v_call: TRBV3-1; cdr3_nt: TGTGCCAGCACTCTTACAGGGGACTCCTACGAGCAGTACTTC; cdr3_aa: CASTLTGDSYEQYF
j_call: TRBJ2-7; d_call: TRBD2; clone_size: NA; v_call: TRBV7-2; cdr3_nt: TGTGCCAGCAGCTTAGTCCAAGGACGGGAGGGGAACGAGCAGTACTTC; cdr3_aa: CASSLVQGREGNEQYF
j_call: TRBJ2-1; d_call: NA; clone_size: NA; v_call: TRBV7-2; cdr3_nt: TGTGCCAGCAGCTCCAGTAGTGAGCAGTTCTTC; cdr3_aa: CASSSSSEQFF
j_call: TRBJ1-1; d_call: NA; clone_size: many; v_call: TRBV6-5; cdr3_nt: TGTGCCAGCAATACAGGGTTGAACACTGAAGCTTTCTTT; cdr3_aa: CASNTGLNTEAFF
j_call: TRBJ1-1; d_call: NA; clone_size: few; v_call: TRBV7-9; cdr3_nt: TGTGCCAGCAGCTTAGGGGGGGTTGGCACTGAAGCTTTCTTT; cdr3_aa: CASSLGGVGTEAFF
j_call: TRBJ2-7; d_call: NA; clone_size: NA; v_call: TRBV6-2/TRBV6-3; cdr3_nt: TGTGTCAGCAGTAGCGACAATGGCGGCGAGCAGTACTTC; cdr3_aa: CVSSSDNGGEQYF
j_call: TRBJ2-7; d_call: TRBD1; clone_size: NA; v_call: TRBV20-1; cdr3_nt: TGCAGTGCCGGGACAGCAGTCTACGAGCAGTACTTC; cdr3_aa: CSAGTAVYEQYF
j_call: TRBJ1-1; d_call: NA; clone_size: NA; v_call: TRBV6-6; cdr3_nt: TGTGCCAGCGGTCTCTCCCGGGACACTGAAGCTTTCTTT; cdr3_aa: CASGLSRDTEAFF
j_call: TRBJ2-7; d_call: TRBD1; clone_size: many; v_call: TRBV12-3/TRBV12-4; cdr3_nt: TGTGCCAGCAAACCCGGGACAGGGGGCCCCTACGAGCAGTACTTC; cdr3_aa: CASKPGTGGPYEQYF
j_call: TRBJ2-1; d_call: NA; clone_size: many; v_call: TRBV7-2; cdr3_nt: TGTGCCAGCAGCTTTGCCGTTACTAGACCCAATGAGCAGTTCTTC; cdr3_aa: CASSFAVTRPNEQFF
j_call: TRBJ2-5; d_call: NA; clone_size: medium-sized; v_call: TRBV7-2; cdr3_nt: TGTGCCAGCAGCCACTCCCTCACCCAAGAGACCCAGTACTTC; cdr3_aa: CASSHSLTQETQYF
j_call: TRBJ2-3; d_call: TRBD2; clone_size: many; v_call: TRBV6-2/TRBV6-3; cdr3_nt: TGTGCCAGCAGTTACCCCGGGACTAGTCTATCGCAGTATTTT; cdr3_aa: CASSYPGTSLSQYF
j_call: TRBJ1-1; d_call: NA; clone_size: few; v_call: TRBV18; cdr3_nt: TGTGCCAGCTCACCACCGTGGGGAGAGACTGAAGCTTTCTTT; cdr3_aa: CASSPPWGETEAFF
j_call: TRBJ2-1; d_call: NA; clone_size: NA; v_call: TRBV28; cdr3_nt: TGTGCCAGCAGGACCAGATACAATGAGCAGTTCTTC; cdr3_aa: CASRTRYNEQFF
j_call: TRBJ2-3; d_call: NA; clone_size: many; v_call: TRBV9; cdr3_nt: TGTGCCAGCAGCGTTACTATCGCAGATACGCAGTATTTT; cdr3_aa: CASSVTIADTQYF